What follows are 10 T cell receptor beta chains derived from one specimen sequenced in a study of blood T cell repertoires in COVID-19. The assay was immunoSEQ multiplex PCR, and TCRdb's table has in-frame clones only and misses some. The profile covers about 210,000 clones, with 81% appearing a single time and around 10% taken by the ten largest. Sequenced: PBMCs or T cells enriched from blood (not recorded which). The receptors here all came from a woman aged 45 to 65 with acute COVID-19.

This chain uses TRBV28 with TRBJ2-1; a weak D match, TRBD1 (6 bases). V lost 6 bases, J lost 4 bases, and 13 bases lay in between. The CDR3 totals 14 residues. Germline V lookup: CDR1 MDHEN, CDR2 SYDVKM. The CDR3 DNA is TGTGCCAGCAGAAATACAGGGTCTTACAATGAGCAGTTCTTC. Amino acids: CASRNTGSYNEQFF.

This clone was found once. The V call is TRBV11-2, the J call TRBJ1-1; D ambiguous. V was shortened by 4 bases and J by 4 bases, with 4 bases between the two germline ends. This CDR3 has 11 amino acids. The V gene's germline CDR1 is SGHAT and CDR2 FQNNGV. CDR3 loop: CASSSGTEAFF. The CDR3, as DNA: TGTGCCAGCAGCTCGGGCACTGAAGCTTTCTTT.

The chain couples TRBV6-2 or TRBV6-3 to TRBJ1-1; D uncertain. Per germline, CDR1 MNHEY and CDR2 SVGEGT. The CDR3 sequence is 16 residues long. The V and J ends lost 5 bases and 0 bases respectively, with 16 bases between them. This CDR3 reads CASSRRGSRMNTEAFF. The CDR3 coding sequence is TGTGCCAGCAGTCGCCGCGGGTCCCGCATGAACACTGAAGCTTTCTTT.

The chain carries TRBV28 and TRBJ2-3; no reliable D call. The germline gives CDR1 MDHEN, CDR2 SYDVKM. The CDR3 contains 14 residues. V dropped 4 bases and J dropped 0 bases, with 8 bases sitting between them. The CDR3 region has the DNA TGTGCCAGCAGTTCGTATATAAGCACAGATACGCAGTATTTT. It yields the protein CASSSYISTDTQYF. The full variable domain, rest sourced from reference TRBV28 and TRBJ2-3, is DVKVTQSSRYLVKRTGEKVFLECVQDMDHENMFWYRQDPGLGLRLIYFSYDVKMKEKGDIPEGYSVSREKKERFSLILESASTNQTSMYLCASSSYISTDTQYFGPGTRLTVL.

V usage is TRBV30 and J usage is TRBJ2-3; D is uncertain. There are 13 residues in the CDR3. Trimming left V 0 bases short and J 0 bases short, with 4 bases between. Germline values: CDR1 GTSNPN, CDR2 SVGIG (reference sequence). The CDR3 sequence: CAWSVASTDTQYF. The DNA for the CDR3 is TGTGCCTGGAGTGTAGCCAGCACAGATACGCAGTATTTT.

This chain links TRBV7-9 with TRBJ1-5; D perhaps matches TRBD1 (5 bases). V was clipped by 1 base and J by 3 bases, with 13 bases between them. The CDR3 contains 16 residues. Germline V gene lookup returns CDR1 SEHNR and CDR2 FQNEAQ (reference sequence). CDR3 sequence reads: CASSLEFGGNNQPQHF. The CDR3 DNA reads TGTGCCAGCAGCTTAGAGTTCGGGGGGAACAATCAGCCCCAGCATTTT.

This clone was seen more than once but under ten times. V is TRBV5-1 and J is TRBJ1-2; D call uncertain. The CDR3 is made up of 13 amino acids. Trimming shortened V by 3 bases and J by 2 bases, and 8 bases separated the two germline ends. Germline V CDR1 and CDR2: SGHRS, YFSETQ. The CDR3: CASSSEVNYGYTF. The CDR3 nucleotides read TGCGCCAGCAGCTCAGAAGTCAACTATGGCTACACCTTC.

This clone was seen once. This chain joins TRBV6-5 and TRBJ1-3, with TRBD1 matching over 7 bases. Germline CDR1 and CDR2: MNHEY and SVGAGI. This CDR3 is 15 amino acids long. Trimming cost V 6 bases and J 0 bases; bases outside gene matches: 5. Here the CDR3 reads CASSPTGNSGNTIYF. In DNA, the CDR3 is TGTGCCAGCAGCCCGACAGGGAACTCTGGAAACACCATATATTTT.

The genes are TRBV15 and TRBJ2-7; maybe TRBD1 (5 bases). Trimming left V 1 base short and J 3 bases short, with 13 bases between. The germline gives CDR1 LNHNV, CDR2 YYDKDF (reference sequence). The CDR3 consists of 15 residues. DNA for the CDR3: TGTGCCACCAGCAGAGCTGGGGCGAACCTCTACGAGCAGTACTTC. Its translation: CATSRAGANLYEQYF.

This clone was counted only a few times. The chain uses TRBV5-1 and TRBJ2-7; tentatively, D is TRBD2 (6 bases). CDR3 length: 14 amino acids. CDR1 and CDR2 from the germline V gene are SGHRS and YFSETQ. Trimming removed 5 bases from V and 3 bases from J, with 15 bases in between. CDR3 DNA: TGCGCCAGCAGTCCGCCCGGGGGAGTCTACGAGCAGTACTTC. Translation: CASSPPGGVYEQYF.